This TCR beta chain was retrieved from a study of cytomegalovirus exposure and HLA in healthy donors. The CDR3 runs to 13 residues. The V gene lost 2 bases and the J gene lost 0 bases, with 5 bases spanning the gap. Germline V gene data show CDR1 as LGHNA and CDR2 as YNFKEQ. A multiplex PCR was run with 60 Vbeta primers and 13 Jbeta primers. Repertoires were generated with immunoSEQ multiplex PCR, while TCRdb's copy carries only in-frame clones and drops some. The sample holds around 110,000 clones, around 70% seen once. The receptor comes from a young man in good health and CMV-seropositive. Sequenced input: PBMCs. The rearrangement links TRBV4-2 to TRBJ2-7; tentatively, D is TRBD1 (5 bases). CDR3 DNA sequence: TGTGCCAGCAGCCAAAGGGGCTCCTACGAGCAGTACTTC. Its translation: CASSQRGSYEQYF.